This is a list of T cell receptor beta chains from one sample in a study of PD-1 blockade in classical Hodgkin lymphoma. Measured with immunoSEQ multiplex PCR; TCRdb has only the in-frame clones, and not every one. The repertoire holds 10,000 or so clones, with approximately 88% as singletons. The specimen comprised CD4+ T cells from blood, sampled before the fourth cycle of nivolumab. These receptors all stem from a human donor with classical Hodgkin lymphoma. The CDR3 runs from the conserved cysteine through the conserved F or W. A D gene is named only where the DNA matches it firmly. Some rows have no size entry. The others give once, few or many, or a class for an expanded clone.

CASSQDFRVGQGYEQYF TGCGCCAGCAGCCAAGATTTTCGTGTAGGACAGGGCTACGAGCAGTACTTC TRBD1 TRBV4-1 . TRBJ2-7
CASSLTGQGAFF TGTGCCAGCTCACTCACTGGACAGGGGGCTTTCTTT TRBD1 TRBV18 few TRBJ1-1
CASRSPPGQTEKLFF TGTGCCAGCAGATCTCCCCCGGGACAGACTGAAAAACTGTTTTTT TRBD1 TRBV28 . TRBJ1-4
CAWSVLVGYGYTF TGTGCCTGGAGTGTACTGGTAGGGTATGGCTACACCTTC . TRBV30 . TRBJ1-2
CASSYRQGYEQYF TGTGCCAGCAGTTACCGACAGGGGTACGAGCAGTACTTC TRBD1 TRBV6-5 . TRBJ2-7
CASSLRGDYSNQPQHF TGTGCCAGCAGTTTACGGGGGGATTATAGCAATCAGCCCCAGCATTTT . TRBV27 . TRBJ1-5
CATRGTGRTNEQFF TGTGCCACCAGGGGGACAGGCAGGACCAATGAGCAGTTCTTC TRBD1 TRBV15 . TRBJ2-1
CASSLLSSNTEAFF TGTGCCAGCAGCTTGCTCAGTTCGAACACTGAAGCTTTCTTT . TRBV5-4 . TRBJ1-1
CASSESAGSTDTQYF TGTGCCAGCAGTGAATCGGCGGGGAGCACAGATACGCAGTATTTT . TRBV25-1 few TRBJ2-3
CASSVGVGQSEAFF TGTGCCAGCAGCGTAGGGGTCGGACAGTCTGAAGCTTTCTTT . TRBV9 . TRBJ1-1
CASSFNYGYTF TGTGCCAGCTCATTTAACTATGGCTACACCTTC . TRBV18 . TRBJ1-2
CASSEDRTYNEKLFF TGTGCCAGCAGTGAAGATCGGACTTATAATGAAAAACTGTTTTTT . TRBV2 . TRBJ1-4
CATSRANGDGYTF TGTGCCACCAGCAGAGCCAATGGGGATGGCTACACCTTC . TRBV15 once TRBJ1-2
CASSPTSGSTDTQYF TGTGCCAGCTCACCCACTAGCGGGAGCACAGATACGCAGTATTTT TRBD2 TRBV18 . TRBJ2-3
CASSLGALPNYGYTF TGTGCCAGCAGCTTAGGGGCCCTGCCTAACTATGGCTACACCTTC . TRBV5-4 . TRBJ1-2
CAISEGAAGYGYTF TGTGCCATCAGTGAGGGGGCCGCGGGCTATGGCTACACCTTC . TRBV10-3 few TRBJ1-2
CASSLGGASASTDTQYF TGCGCCAGCAGCCTGGGGGGGGCTAGCGCTAGCACAGATACGCAGTATTTT . TRBV5-1 . TRBJ2-3
CASSQAEGVGEKLFF TGCGCCAGCAGCCAAGCAGAGGGGGTAGGGGAAAAACTGTTTTTT . TRBV4-3 . TRBJ1-4
CASKDGAYSSGANVLTF TGTGCCAGTAAGGACGGGGCTTATAGCTCTGGGGCCAACGTCCTGACTTTC . TRBV19 . TRBJ2-6
CASSYSAGGFYNEQFF TGTGCCAGCAGTTACTCGGCGGGGGGTTTTTACAATGAGCAGTTCTTC TRBD2 TRBV6-6 . TRBJ2-1
CASSTPPAYEQYF TGTGCCAGTAGTACCCCCCCGGCCTACGAGCAGTACTTC . TRBV19 . TRBJ2-7
CASSPRDTRNTEAFF TGTGCCAGCTCACCACGGGACACCCGGAACACTGAAGCTTTCTTT . TRBV18 . TRBJ1-1
CAWSRGTDNSPLHF TGTGCCTGGAGTAGGGGGACAGATAATTCACCCCTCCACTTT TRBD1 TRBV30 . TRBJ1-6
CASSYSGQGSDYEQYF TGTGCCAGCAGTTACTCGGGCCAGGGGTCAGACTACGAGCAGTACTTC . TRBV6-5 . TRBJ2-7
CATGPSEPQHF TGTGCCACGGGACCCTCCGAGCCCCAGCATTTT . TRBV6-5 once TRBJ1-5
CASSYGGQNYGYTF TGTGCCAGCAGTTACGGGGGGCAGAACTATGGCTACACCTTC . TRBV6-5 . TRBJ1-2
CASSLGDRRNSPLHF TGTGCCAGCAGTTTAGGGGACAGGAGGAATTCACCCCTCCACTTT TRBD1 TRBV28 once TRBJ1-6
CATSGTGGSDTQYF TGTGCCACCTCCGGGACAGGGGGCTCAGATACGCAGTATTTT TRBD1 TRBV7-9 . TRBJ2-3
CASSLGGSSYNSPLHF TGTGCCAGCAGCTTAGGAGGGAGCTCCTATAATTCACCCCTCCACTTT . TRBV7-2 . TRBJ1-6
CASSGQGGQETQYF TGTGCCAGCAGTGGACAGGGGGGTCAAGAGACCCAGTACTTC TRBD1 TRBV2 once TRBJ2-5
CASSLSSVSRMNTEAFF TGTGCCAGCAGTTTATCATCGGTTAGCCGCATGAACACTGAAGCTTTCTTT . TRBV27 few TRBJ1-1
CASSSGGDRETQYF TGCGCCAGCAGCTCAGGGGGTGATCGAGAGACCCAGTACTTC TRBD1 TRBV5-1 . TRBJ2-5
CASRRLASYEQYF TGTGCCAGCAGGAGACTAGCCTCCTACGAGCAGTACTTC TRBD2 TRBV6-5 . TRBJ2-7
CASRDPGLAGEQYF TGTGCCAGCAGGGATCCGGGACTAGCTGGGGAGCAGTACTTC TRBD2 TRBV6-5 . TRBJ2-7
CAITFSTGRVDTQYF TGTGCCATCACCTTCTCGACAGGGCGGGTAGATACGCAGTATTTT TRBD1 TRBV10-3 . TRBJ2-3
CACGLAGMADTQYF TGTGCCTGTGGGTTAGCGGGGATGGCAGATACGCAGTATTTT TRBD2 TRBV30 . TRBJ2-3
CASSTNAGIGYTF TGCGCCAGCAGCACTAACGCAGGGATTGGCTACACCTTC . TRBV5-1 few TRBJ1-2
CASSFFPSGDTQYF TGTGCCAGCAGTTTTTTCCCTAGCGGAGATACGCAGTATTTT TRBD2 TRBV27 . TRBJ2-3
CASSPPRTGGAGKLFF TGTGCCAGCAGTCCTCCCCGGACAGGGGGCGCGGGAAAACTGTTTTTT TRBD1 TRBV27 . TRBJ1-4
CSVKLAGGLNEQFF TGCAGCGTCAAACTGGCGGGAGGGCTCAATGAGCAGTTCTTC TRBD2 TRBV29-1 . TRBJ2-1
CASSLGQGDYGYTF TGTGCCAGCAGTTTGGGACAGGGAGACTATGGCTACACCTTC TRBD1 TRBV7-9 . TRBJ1-2
CASSFSGTGAYEQYF TGCGCCAGCAGCTTCTCCGGGACAGGGGCCTACGAGCAGTACTTC TRBD1 TRBV4-3 . TRBJ2-7
CASSFRGNYGYTF TGTGCCAGCAGTTTCAGGGGGAACTATGGCTACACCTTC TRBD1 TRBV28 . TRBJ1-2
CASKRQGSYEQYF TGTGCCAGCAAGAGACAGGGATCCTACGAGCAGTACTTC TRBD1 TRBV2 . TRBJ2-7
CASSLLVTSGGRFF TGTGCCAGCAGTTTATTAGTGACTAGCGGGGGTCGGTTCTTC TRBD2 TRBV28 . TRBJ2-1